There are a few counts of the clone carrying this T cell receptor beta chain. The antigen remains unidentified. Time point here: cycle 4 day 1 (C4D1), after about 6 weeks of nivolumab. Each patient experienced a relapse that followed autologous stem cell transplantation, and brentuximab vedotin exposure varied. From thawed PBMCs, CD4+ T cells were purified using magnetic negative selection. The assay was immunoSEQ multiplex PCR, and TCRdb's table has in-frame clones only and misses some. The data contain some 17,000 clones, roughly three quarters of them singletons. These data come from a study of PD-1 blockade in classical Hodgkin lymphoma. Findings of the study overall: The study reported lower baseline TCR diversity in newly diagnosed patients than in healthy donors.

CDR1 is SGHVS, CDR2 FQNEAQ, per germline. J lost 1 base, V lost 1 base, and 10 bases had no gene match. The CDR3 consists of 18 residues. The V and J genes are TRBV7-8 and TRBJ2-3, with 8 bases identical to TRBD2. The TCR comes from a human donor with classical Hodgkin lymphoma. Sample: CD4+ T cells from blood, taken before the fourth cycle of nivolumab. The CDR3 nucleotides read TGTGCCAGCAGCTTAGTTAGCGGGGCCCTATCTGGCACAGATACGCAGTATTTT. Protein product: CASSLVSGALSGTDTQYF.